Listed below are T cell receptor beta chains from one sample, sequenced in a study of blood T cell repertoires in COVID-19. Clones were sequenced by immunoSEQ multiplex PCR, and TCRdb holds only the in-frame ones, with some missing. Here the sample spans roughly 330,000 clones, around 87% being singletons. The sequencing sample was made of PBMCs or T cells enriched from blood (not recorded which). These receptors were obtained from a young woman who had recovered from COVID-19. Each CDR3 is given without its conserved first and last residue.

v_call: TRBV5-6
j_call: TRBJ2-7
cdr3_aa: ASSFGGPSSYEQY

v_call: TRBV4-3
j_call: TRBJ1-1
cdr3_aa: ASSQEGGRNTEAF

v_call: TRBV18
j_call: TRBJ2-7
cdr3_aa: ASSPRVAATYEQY

v_call: TRBV7-8
j_call: TRBJ1-5
cdr3_aa: ASSPGQGNSNQPQH

v_call: TRBV5-1
j_call: TRBJ2-7
cdr3_aa: ASSTWTGAPYEQY

v_call: TRBV5-1
j_call: TRBJ1-2
cdr3_aa: ASSPDRGDYGYT

v_call: TRBV20-1
j_call: TRBJ1-1
cdr3_aa: SARNDISAF

v_call: TRBV7-2
j_call: TRBJ2-2
cdr3_aa: ASSSQRPSGTGGTGELF

v_call: TRBV19
j_call: TRBJ1-5
cdr3_aa: ASRDRNSNQPQH

v_call: TRBV4-1
j_call: TRBJ1-6
cdr3_aa: ASSLGEFKGGDNSPLH

v_call: TRBV6-5
j_call: TRBJ2-7
cdr3_aa: ASSNSGEQY

v_call: TRBV5-1
j_call: TRBJ1-1
cdr3_aa: ASRIQGDTEAF

v_call: TRBV19
j_call: TRBJ2-7
cdr3_aa: ASSVSSGNHEQY

v_call: TRBV7-9
j_call: TRBJ2-6
cdr3_aa: ASSLALGGIGANVLT

v_call: TRBV6-5
j_call: TRBJ1-5
cdr3_aa: ASSRTGPFKPQH

v_call: TRBV5-1
j_call: TRBJ1-3
cdr3_aa: ASSWDIGSGNTIY

v_call: TRBV4-3
j_call: TRBJ2-1
cdr3_aa: ASSQGSGGVYNEQF

v_call: TRBV7-9
j_call: TRBJ1-2
cdr3_aa: ASSFRGVDSGYT